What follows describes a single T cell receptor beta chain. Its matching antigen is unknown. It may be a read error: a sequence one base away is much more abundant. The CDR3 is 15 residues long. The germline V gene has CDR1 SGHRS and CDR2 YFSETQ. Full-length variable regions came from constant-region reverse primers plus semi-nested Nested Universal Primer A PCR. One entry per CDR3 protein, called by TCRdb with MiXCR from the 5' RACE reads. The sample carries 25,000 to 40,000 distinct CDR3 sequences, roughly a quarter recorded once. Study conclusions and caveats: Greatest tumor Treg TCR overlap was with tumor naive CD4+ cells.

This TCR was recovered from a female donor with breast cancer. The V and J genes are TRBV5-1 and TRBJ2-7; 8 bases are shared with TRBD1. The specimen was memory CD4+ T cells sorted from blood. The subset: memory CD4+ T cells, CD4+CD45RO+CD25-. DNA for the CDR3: TGCGCCAGCAGCTTGGGGGACAGGTTCTCCTACGGGCAGTACTTC. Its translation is CASSLGDRFSYGQYF.